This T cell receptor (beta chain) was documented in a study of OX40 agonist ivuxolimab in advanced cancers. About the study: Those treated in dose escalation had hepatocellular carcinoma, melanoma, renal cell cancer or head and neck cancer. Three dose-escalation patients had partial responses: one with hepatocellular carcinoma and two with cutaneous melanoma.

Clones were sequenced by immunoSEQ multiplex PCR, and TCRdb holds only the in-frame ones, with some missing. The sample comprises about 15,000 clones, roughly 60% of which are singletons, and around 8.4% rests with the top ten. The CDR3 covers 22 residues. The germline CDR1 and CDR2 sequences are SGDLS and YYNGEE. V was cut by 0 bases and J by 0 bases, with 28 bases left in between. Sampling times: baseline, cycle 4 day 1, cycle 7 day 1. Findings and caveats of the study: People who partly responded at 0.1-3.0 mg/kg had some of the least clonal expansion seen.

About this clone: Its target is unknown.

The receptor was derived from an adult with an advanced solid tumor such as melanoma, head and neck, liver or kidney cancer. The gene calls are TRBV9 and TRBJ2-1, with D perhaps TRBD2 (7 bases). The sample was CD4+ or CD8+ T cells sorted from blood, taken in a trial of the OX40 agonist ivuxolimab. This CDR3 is CASSVGYVGGGPSPSSYNEQFF. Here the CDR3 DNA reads TGTGCCAGCAGCGTAGGGTACGTCGGCGGGGGCCCCTCCCCAAGCTCCTACAATGAGCAGTTCTTC.